This T cell receptor (beta chain) stems from a study of CD8 T cells in Susac syndrome. Study observations and caveats: The CD4+ T cell repertoire of patients with Susac syndrome showed no detectable clonal expansion.

A word on this clonotype: Antigen unknown.

Reverse transcription of about 0.5 to 1 ug RNA used random hexamers. The authors amplified TCR beta CDR3 across 54 Vbeta and 13 Jbeta using immunoSEQ multiplex PCR. Via MiXCR, TCRdb re-called the immunoSEQ multiplex PCR reads, giving one row per CDR3 protein. Of over 140,000 distinct CDR3 sequences in the sample, 85% to 95% were seen once. The sequencing sample was made of CD4+ T cells from PBMCs. This sequence originates from a human donor with Susac syndrome.

The CDR3 sequence: CASSFPGQGVYEQYF. As DNA, the CDR3 is TGCGCCAGCAGCTTCCCGGGACAGGGTGTATACGAGCAGTACTTC. The rearrangement uses TRBV5-1 and TRBJ2-7; the match to TRBD1 covers 9 bases. The V and J ends lost 2 bases and 4 bases, in that order; junction bases with no gene match: 7. The CDR3 contains 15 residues. Germline lookup yields CDR1 SGHRS and CDR2 YFSETQ.